This T cell receptor beta chain was observed in a study of identical twins. Findings and caveats of the study: Excess sharing by twins proved weaker in beta out-of-frame sequences.

J was trimmed by 6 bases and V by 3 bases; bases with no gene match: 7. There are 14 residues in the CDR3. One entry per CDR3 protein results from TCRdb running MiXCR on the 5' RACE reads. Of 100,000 to 110,000 distinct CDR3 sequences in the sample, under 6.5% were seen once. As for this clonotype: Its antigen is not identified.

Material for sequencing was memory T cells sorted from blood. The receptor's source is a woman between 45 and 60 years old in good health. This chain joins TRBV12-3 or TRBV12-4 and TRBJ2-7; 8 positions match TRBD1. Written as DNA, the CDR3 is TGTGCCAGCAGTTTCCACAGGGGGGTCTTCGAGCAGTACGTC. Translating it yields CASSFHRGVFEQYV.